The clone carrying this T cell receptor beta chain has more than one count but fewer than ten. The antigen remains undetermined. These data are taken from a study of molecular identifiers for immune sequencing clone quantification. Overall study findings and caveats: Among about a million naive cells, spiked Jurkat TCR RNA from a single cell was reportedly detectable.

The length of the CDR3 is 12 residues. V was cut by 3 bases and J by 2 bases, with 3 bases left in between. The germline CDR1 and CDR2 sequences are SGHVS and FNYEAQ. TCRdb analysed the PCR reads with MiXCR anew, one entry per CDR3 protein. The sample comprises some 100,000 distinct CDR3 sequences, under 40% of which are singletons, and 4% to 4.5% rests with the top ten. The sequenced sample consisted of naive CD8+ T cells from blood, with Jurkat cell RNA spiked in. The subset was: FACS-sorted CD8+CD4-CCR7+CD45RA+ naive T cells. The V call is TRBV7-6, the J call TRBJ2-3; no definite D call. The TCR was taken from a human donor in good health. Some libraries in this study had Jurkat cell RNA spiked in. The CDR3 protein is CASSFLTDTQYF. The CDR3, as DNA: TGTGCCAGCAGCTTTCTCACAGATACGCAGTATTTT.